The 15 T cell receptor beta chains below all came from one sample that was sequenced in a study of cytomegalovirus exposure and HLA in healthy donors. Clones were sequenced by immunoSEQ multiplex PCR, and TCRdb holds only the in-frame ones, with some missing. Among hundreds of thousands of clones listed, around four fifths were seen once. Sequences were obtained from PBMCs. Receptors were obtained from a woman under 30 in good health and CMV-seronegative.

The chain uses TRBV20-1 and TRBJ1-2, with D perhaps TRBD1 (5 bases). The germline V and J ends were trimmed by 6 bases and 8 bases, with 13 bases remaining between them. The CDR3 spans 11 residues. The germline V gene encodes CDR1 DFQATT and CDR2 SNEGSKA (reference sequence). CDR3 nucleotides: TGCAGTGCCCAGGCCCAGGGCGGCTACACCTTC. As protein: CSAQAQGGYTF.

CDR3 protein: CASGGPLNTGELFF. CDR3 nucleotides: TGTGCCAGCGGAGGACCGTTGAACACCGGGGAGCTGTTTTTT. The chain joins TRBV2 to TRBJ2-2; TRBD2 is a possible D gene (5 bases). The CDR3 spans 14 residues. V dropped 8 bases and J dropped 1 base, with 11 bases sitting between them. Germline V lookup: CDR1 SNHLY, CDR2 FYNNEI.

V and J are TRBV9 and TRBJ1-1; a weak D match, TRBD1 (6 bases). Germline CDR1 is SGDLS and CDR2 is YYNGEE. The ends were cut back, 4 bases at V and 0 bases at J, with 16 bases in the middle. The CDR3 is 16 amino acids. CDR3 DNA: TGTGCCAGCAGCCCCCGGACAGCCCTCATGAACACTGAAGCTTTCTTT. Its protein product is CASSPRTALMNTEAFF.

The gene calls are TRBV5-1 and TRBJ1-3, with no clear D. The V end was cut by 0 bases, the J end by 4 bases, with 8 bases between. Germline loops: CDR1 SGHRS, CDR2 YFSETQ. This CDR3 spans 14 amino acids. The CDR3 nucleotides are TGCGCCAGCAGCTTGGGGGCGCAGGGAAACACCATATATTTT. Its protein product is CASSLGAQGNTIYF.

In this sample, this clone turned up once. The chain uses TRBV27 and TRBJ2-1; tentative D call: TRBD2 (6 bases). The length of the CDR3 is 13 residues. Trimming shortened V by 4 bases and J by 8 bases, and 12 bases separated the two germline ends. Per the germline V gene, CDR1 is MNHEY and CDR2 is SMNVEV (reference sequence). Here the CDR3 DNA reads TGTGCCAGCAGTTCCTCCACGGGAGATGAGCAGTTCTTC. Translating it yields CASSSSTGDEQFF.

The V and J genes are TRBV11-1 and TRBJ1-2, with D perhaps matching TRBD1 (6 bases). This CDR3 is built from 14 residues. The V gene lost 1 base and the J gene lost 8 bases, with 14 bases spanning the gap. The germline CDR1 and CDR2 sequences are SGHAT and FQDESV (reference sequence). The CDR3 region has the DNA TGTGCCAGCAGCTTAGGTGGCCAGGGGAGAGGCTACACCTTC. It specifies CASSLGGQGRGYTF.

The J gene is TRBJ1-4, the V gene TRBV7-2; D remains ambiguous. CDR3 size: 14 residues. From germline, CDR1 is SGHTA and CDR2 FQGNSA. The V gene lost 6 bases and the J gene lost 5 bases, with 13 bases spanning the gap. The CDR3 DNA sequence: TGTGCCAGCAGATTGGGCAGGCAAAATGAAAAACTGTTTTTT. The encoded protein is CASRLGRQNEKLFF. Drawing the rest from reference TRBV7-2 and TRBJ1-4, the complete variable domain is GAGVSQSPSNKVTEKGKDVELRCDPISGHTALYWYRQSLGQGLEFLIYFQGNSAPDKSGLPSDRFSAERTGGSVSTLTIQRTQQEDSAVYLCASRLGRQNEKLFFGSGTQLSVL.

The chain recombines TRBV29-1 with TRBJ2-7; D is possibly TRBD1 (6 bases). V lost 4 bases and J 6 bases, leaving 13 bases between the germline ends. The CDR3 extends over 12 amino acids. Germline CDR1 reads SQVTM; CDR2 reads ANQGSEA. Here the CDR3 reads CSVGLDSREQYF. The CDR3 nucleotides are TGCAGCGTTGGGTTGGACAGCCGCGAGCAGTACTTC.

The chain is built from TRBV5-1 and TRBJ1-1, with 7 bases matching TRBD1. The CDR3 runs to 13 residues. V gave up 0 bases and J gave up 7 bases; unmatched junction bases: 3. Germline lookup yields CDR1 SGHRS and CDR2 YFSETQ. For the CDR3, the DNA is TGCGCCAGCAGCTTGGCGGGACAGCTTGAAGCTTTCTTT. Amino acids: CASSLAGQLEAFF. Full variable domain (rest looked up from reference TRBV5-1 and TRBJ1-1): KAGVTQTPRYLIKTRGQQVTLSCSPISGHRSVSWYQQTPGQGLQFLFEYFSETQRNKGNFPGRFSGRQFSNSRSEMNVSTLELGDSALYLCASSLAGQLEAFFGQGTRLTVV.

This clone was recorded only once. The CDR3 DNA follows: TGTGCCAGCAGCTCGGTCGGCACTGAAGCTTTCTTT. This sequence encodes CASSSVGTEAFF. The chain employs TRBV7-2 and TRBJ1-1, with D uncertain. CDR1 and CDR2 (germline): SGHTA, FQGNSA. The CDR3 consists of 12 residues. Trimming pared 4 bases from V and 4 bases from J, leaving 7 bases between.

This clone was found a few times. The gene calls are TRBV11-2 and TRBJ2-7; 8 positions agree with TRBD1. The germline gives CDR1 SGHAT, CDR2 FQNNGV. This CDR3 spans 13 amino acids. The V gene end was trimmed by 5 bases and the J gene end by 3 bases; junction bases not matched to a gene: 3. The CDR3 reads CASSRDRHYEQYF. In DNA, the CDR3 is TGTGCCAGCAGCCGGGACAGGCACTACGAGCAGTACTTC.

Here the CDR3 DNA reads TGTGCCAGCAGCTTATTCGCCACGAACACCGGGGAGCTGTTTTTT. As protein: CASSLFATNTGELFF. The gene calls are TRBV7-9 and TRBJ2-2, with D unclear. Per the germline V gene, CDR1 is SEHNR and CDR2 is FQNEAQ (reference sequence). CDR3 length: 15 residues. V gave up 2 bases and J gave up 0 bases, with 7 bases separating them.

This clone has a handful of counts. This sequence joins TRBV5-1 and TRBJ2-7; D might be TRBD2 (6 bases). Germline values: CDR1 SGHRS, CDR2 YFSETQ. This CDR3 comprises 17 residues. Trimming removed 0 bases at V and 0 bases at J, with 16 bases between. The chain's CDR3 is CASSLGVLEGISYEQYF. CDR3 bases: TGCGCCAGCAGCTTGGGTGTTTTGGAGGGGATCTCCTACGAGCAGTACTTC.

The chain joins TRBV14 to TRBJ1-1; D possibly corresponds to TRBD1 (5 bases). Trimming took off 0 bases at V and 4 bases at J, with 9 bases between the two ends. The CDR3 covers 14 residues. CDR1 and CDR2 from the germline V gene are SGHDN and FVKESK. CDR3 nucleotide sequence: TGTGCCAGCAGCCAAGATGGTAGGGGCACTGAAGCTTTCTTT. It codes for CASSQDGRGTEAFF.

V gene TRBV5-1 combines with J gene TRBJ2-1; TRBD2 matches at 8 bases. V gave up 4 bases and J gave up 4 bases; unmatched junction bases: 7. The CDR3 spans 15 residues. Per the germline V gene, CDR1 is SGHRS and CDR2 is YFSETQ. The CDR3 spells CASSPGGGEYNEQFF. DNA of the CDR3: TGCGCCAGCAGCCCCGGGGGGGGAGAGTACAATGAGCAGTTCTTC.